These 24 T cell receptor beta chains were all obtained from the same sample, sequenced in a study of blood T cells in healthy people across ages. Together with a sample-barcoded 5' primer, a J-beta primer mix was included in a second PCR lasting roughly 6 to 12 cycles. TCRdb processed the 5' RACE reads anew with MiXCR; each CDR3 protein has one entry. The table has 1.6 million or so distinct CDR3 sequences, roughly 32% seen once; the top ten hold approximately 10%. The specimen sequenced was blood. These receptors were taken from a woman in her thirties in good health.

The chain couples TRBV6-1 to TRBJ2-1; maybe TRBD1 (6 bases). CDR3 size: 14 residues. V was shortened by 5 bases and J by 8 bases, with 16 bases between the two germline ends. Germline V gene data show CDR1 as MNHNS and CDR2 as SASEGT. This chain's CDR3 is CASSKLTGVDEQFF. CDR3 DNA sequence: TGTGCCAGCAGTAAGTTGACAGGAGTAGATGAGCAGTTCTTC.

The chain carries TRBV28 and TRBJ2-5, with a possible D match to TRBD2 (6 bases). The CDR3 runs 15 residues. The germline V gene has CDR1 MDHEN and CDR2 SYDVKM. Trimming pared 6 bases from V and 2 bases from J, leaving 16 bases between. CDR3 residues: CASSHYSGIQETQYF. In nucleotides, the CDR3 is TGTGCCAGCAGCCACTATAGCGGAATTCAAGAGACCCAGTACTTC. The entire variable domain, with the rest obtained from reference TRBV28 and TRBJ2-5, is as follows: DVKVTQSSRYLVKRTGEKVFLECVQDMDHENMFWYRQDPGLGLRLIYFSYDVKMKEKGDIPEGYSVSREKKERFSLILESASTNQTSMYLCASSHYSGIQETQYFGPGTRLLVL.

This clonotype has only a few counts. This chain connects TRBV29-1 to TRBJ2-3; D is uncertain. V was cut by 6 bases and J by 6 bases, with 28 bases left in between. Germline V gene lookup returns CDR1 SQVTM and CDR2 ANQGSEA. The CDR3 runs to 17 residues. CDR3 sequence: CSVVNSLPRIFRDTQYF. In nucleotides, the CDR3 is TGCAGCGTCGTGAACTCCCTCCCCCGGATATTCAGGGATACGCAGTATTTT.

The chain couples TRBV4-1 to TRBJ1-2; D gene unclear. Trimming cost V 0 bases and J 1 base, with 9 bases left between them. The CDR3 sequence is 15 residues long. CDR1 is MGHRA, CDR2 YSYEKL, per germline. The CDR3 sequence: CASSQESRSNYGYTF. CDR3 DNA: TGCGCCAGCAGCCAAGAGTCACGTAGTAACTATGGCTACACCTTC.

This clonotype was picked up a small number of times. The V gene is TRBV29-1, the J gene TRBJ2-2; weak D call: TRBD1 (5 bases). Germline CDR1 and CDR2: SQVTM and ANQGSEA. This CDR3 contains 15 residues. V lost 0 bases, J lost 6 bases, and 14 bases lay in between. CDR3 nucleotide sequence: TGCAGCGTTGAAGATGCTTCTCTAGGGGCCGGGGAGCTGTTTTTT. As protein: CSVEDASLGAGELFF.

V and J are TRBV12-3 or TRBV12-4 and TRBJ1-2; 9 nucleotides agree with TRBD1. Unmatched junction bases numbered 9, after V lost 7 bases and J lost 6 bases. The CDR3 has 14 residues. The CDR3 DNA sequence: TGTGCCAGCACAGCGACAGGGGGATTCGATGGCTACACCTTC. It codes for CASTATGGFDGYTF.

The chain is built from TRBV9 and TRBJ2-3; D unclear. V dropped 0 bases and J dropped 4 bases, with 12 bases sitting between them. The germline V gene has CDR1 SGDLS and CDR2 YYNGEE. This CDR3 has 15 amino acids. The CDR3 coding sequence is TGTGCCAGCAGCGTAGCCCGCTCCCCGCCAGATACGCAGTATTTT. This sequence encodes CASSVARSPPDTQYF.

The chain carries TRBV2 and TRBJ2-7; possibly TRBD1 for D (5 bases). This CDR3 spans 12 amino acids. In germline, CDR1 is SNHLY, CDR2 FYNNEI. Trimming shortened V by 3 bases and J by 2 bases, and 5 bases separated the two germline ends. For the CDR3, the DNA is TGTGCCAGCAGTGAGGACACCTACGAGCAGTACTTC. The encoded protein is CASSEDTYEQYF.

This clonotype was detected a few times. The rearrangement uses TRBV20-1 and TRBJ2-1; the D gene is possibly TRBD1 (6 bases). Trimming removed 6 bases at V and 0 bases at J, with 12 bases between. CDR3 size: 14 residues. CDR1 and CDR2 from the germline V gene are DFQATT and SNEGSKA (reference sequence). The CDR3 loop reads CSAIGQISYNEQFF. Here the CDR3 DNA reads TGCAGTGCAATCGGACAGATCTCCTACAATGAGCAGTTCTTC.

This clonotype has only a few counts. The rearrangement links TRBV5-5 to TRBJ2-5, with unresolved D. Germline loops: CDR1 SGHKS, CDR2 YYEKEE (reference sequence). The length of the CDR3 is 14 residues. Trimming cost V 4 bases and J 5 bases, with 15 bases left between them. The CDR3 protein is CASSPVGRMETQYF. The CDR3 DNA reads as TGTGCCAGCAGCCCCGTGGGCCGTATGGAGACCCAGTACTTC.

This clonotype appeared many times. This chain links TRBV20-1 with TRBJ2-1, with TRBD2 matching over 10 bases. Germline CDR1 reads DFQATT; CDR2 reads SNEGSKA (reference sequence). The V gene end was trimmed by 2 bases and the J gene end by 4 bases; junction bases not matched to a gene: 5. The length of the CDR3 is 15 residues. CDR3 region: CSARLAGALYNEQFF. CDR3 DNA: TGCAGTGCTAGACTAGCGGGGGCCCTATACAATGAGCAGTTCTTC.

The chain combines TRBV28 with TRBJ2-3, with TRBD1 matching 8 bases. J was trimmed by 7 bases and V by 5 bases; bases with no gene match: 11. The CDR3 totals 15 residues. Germline V gene data show CDR1 as MDHEN and CDR2 as SYDVKM. The CDR3 coding sequence is TGTGCCAGCAGTCCCCCAGGGGGCACTTCCTATACGCAGTATTTT. This encodes CASSPPGGTSYTQYF.

The chain links TRBV5-1 to TRBJ2-1; D not resolved. Trimming pared 4 bases from V and 5 bases from J, leaving 13 bases between. There are 14 residues in the CDR3. Germline CDR1 and CDR2: SGHRS and YFSETQ. CDR3: CASSPLWPHNEQFF. CDR3 sequence (DNA): TGCGCCAGCAGCCCCCTTTGGCCGCACAATGAGCAGTTCTTC. The entire variable domain, with the rest obtained from reference TRBV5-1 and TRBJ2-1, is as follows: KAGVTQTPRYLIKTRGQQVTLSCSPISGHRSVSWYQQTPGQGLQFLFEYFSETQRNKGNFPGRFSGRQFSNSRSEMNVSTLELGDSALYLCASSPLWPHNEQFFGPGTRLTVL.

The rearrangement links TRBV7-2 to TRBJ2-1; D possibly corresponds to TRBD2 (6 bases). The CDR3 is made up of 17 amino acids. Trimming shortened V by 2 bases and J by 2 bases, and 16 bases separated the two germline ends. CDR1 is SGHTA and CDR2 is FQGNSA in the germline V gene. This chain's CDR3 is CASSLNWLGGAYNEQFF. For the CDR3, the DNA is TGTGCCAGCAGCTTAAATTGGTTAGGAGGGGCCTACAATGAGCAGTTCTTC.

This clonotype was counted between two and nine times. This chain connects TRBV5-1 to TRBJ2-3; 11 positions match TRBD2. The CDR3 consists of 17 residues. J gave up 4 bases and V 4 bases, and 11 bases lay outside the gene matches. Germline CDR1 is SGHRS and CDR2 is YFSETQ. CDR3 in amino acids: CASSLETSGSLADTQYF. CDR3 DNA sequence: TGCGCCAGCAGCCTGGAAACTAGCGGGAGTTTAGCAGATACGCAGTATTTT.

This clonotype was picked up a small number of times. The chain uses TRBV5-5 and TRBJ2-6; weak D call: TRBD1 (5 bases). Germline CDR1 reads SGHKS; CDR2 reads YYEKEE (reference sequence). This CDR3 is built from 18 residues. V was trimmed by 5 bases and J by 1 base, leaving 19 bases between them. The CDR3 here is CASSHLDRMLSGANVLTF. The CDR3 DNA reads TGTGCCAGCAGTCATCTTGACAGAATGCTATCTGGGGCCAACGTCCTGACTTTC.

The sample holds many counts of this clonotype. V gene TRBV27 combines with J gene TRBJ1-2, with unresolved D. The V end was cut by 6 bases, the J end by 2 bases, with 4 bases between. Germline V gene lookup returns CDR1 MNHEY and CDR2 SMNVEV (reference sequence). There are 11 residues in the CDR3. The CDR3 spells CASRDNYGYTF. The CDR3 DNA sequence: TGTGCCAGCAGAGACAACTATGGCTACACCTTC.

The chain recombines TRBV29-1 with TRBJ1-1, with D possibly matching TRBD1 (5 bases). The CDR3 length is 13 residues. Trimming took off 4 bases at V and 5 bases at J, with 14 bases between the two ends. In germline, CDR1 is SQVTM, CDR2 ANQGSEA. The DNA for the CDR3 is TGCAGCGTTGTGAGGGGCGCGGGAACTGAAGCTTTCTTT. Amino acids: CSVVRGAGTEAFF.

Worth noting for this clonotype: An end of the junction does not agree with germline; a read error may underlie this. J is TRBJ2-1 and V is TRBV27, with D uncertain. Germline V gives CDR1 MNHEY, CDR2 SMNVEV (reference sequence). The CDR3 is 17 amino acids. CDR3 in DNA: TGTGCCAGCAGTTCTGGGTCCTTATTCAGTTCCTACAATGGGCAGTTCTTC. Residues: CASSSGSLFSSYNGQFF.

CDR3: CASSFQGHEQFF. The CDR3 DNA follows: TGCGCCAGCAGCTTTCAGGGTCATGAGCAGTTCTTC. J is TRBJ2-1 and V is TRBV5-1, with TRBD1 as a possible D gene (5 bases). Trimming stripped 2 bases from V and 8 bases from J, with 8 bases between. The CDR3 runs 12 residues. The germline V gene encodes CDR1 SGHRS and CDR2 YFSETQ.

This clonotype was counted a few times. The J gene is TRBJ2-5, the V gene TRBV14, with D uncertain. Germline values: CDR1 SGHDN, CDR2 FVKESK. Trimming shortened V by 0 bases and J by 2 bases, and 13 bases separated the two germline ends. This CDR3 spans 16 amino acids. The CDR3 coding sequence is TGTGCCAGCAGCCAAGAGTCTGGGAAGGGACAAGAGACCCAGTACTTC. Its translation: CASSQESGKGQETQYF.

This chain links TRBV28 with TRBJ1-1; perhaps TRBD1 as D (5 bases). The CDR3 spans 15 residues. The V end was cut by 2 bases, the J end by 3 bases, with 13 bases between. In germline, CDR1 is MDHEN, CDR2 SYDVKM. The CDR3 nucleotides read TGTGCCAGCAGTTTAACCGGCAGGGTGGACACTGAAGCTTTCTTT. It translates to CASSLTGRVDTEAFF.

The sample holds a few counts of this clonotype. The chain recombines TRBV19 with TRBJ1-5; D is unresolved. The V gene's germline CDR1 is LNHDA and CDR2 SQIVND (reference sequence). The V gene lost 7 bases and the J gene lost 3 bases, with 10 bases spanning the gap. The CDR3 sequence is 13 residues long. The CDR3, as DNA: TGTGCCAGTAACGAGGGCTTCAATCAGCCCCAGCATTTT. It yields the protein CASNEGFNQPQHF.

In its sample, this clonotype was seen many times. The V gene is TRBV7-2, the J gene TRBJ2-5; 7 bases are shared with TRBD2. The germline gives CDR1 SGHTA, CDR2 FQGNSA. The V gene end was trimmed by 3 bases and the J gene end by 4 bases; junction bases not matched to a gene: 14. CDR3 length equals 17 residues. CDR3: CASSFFGGGSPSETQYF. CDR3 nucleotides: TGTGCCAGCAGCTTCTTTGGCGGGGGAAGCCCTTCAGAGACCCAGTACTTC.